The 27 T cell receptor beta chains listed next were all sequenced from one sample in a study of Graves' ophthalmopathy and Graves' hyperthyroidism. The authors amplified TCR beta CDR3 regions from RNA transcripts. An opening RT-PCR round employed HTBI primers and preceded a second-round multiplex PCR. TCRdb redid the calling of the multiplex PCR reads with MiXCR, one entry per CDR3 protein. The repertoire holds 620,000 or so distinct CDR3 sequences, about 20% seen once, with approximately 7.7% in the top ten. Sequenced: peripheral blood. These TCRs come from a young woman with stable Graves' hyperthyroidism. Some clones in this sample may be carry-over from other donors' samples.

The sample holds many counts of this clonotype. The chain carries TRBV6-1 and TRBJ2-7, with 10 bases aligning to TRBD1. V shed 4 bases, J shed 9 bases, and the junction held 12 bases outside the gene matches. CDR3 length: 15 residues. Looked up from germline, CDR1 is MNHNS and CDR2 is SASEGT. CDR3 DNA sequence: TGTGCCAGCAGTGCGCCGGGACAGGGGAATGTTCGGCAGTACTTC. This codes for CASSAPGQGNVRQYF.

The table lists this clonotype with many counts. This rearrangement joins TRBV30 to TRBJ1-2; D might be TRBD1 (6 bases). The CDR3 consists of 11 residues. The V end lost 4 bases, the J end lost 8 bases, and 11 bases lay between the germline ends. Germline CDR1 and CDR2: GTSNPN and SVGIG (reference sequence). CDR3: CAWTGVRGYTF. CDR3 in DNA: TGTGCCTGGACAGGGGTCCGCGGCTACACCTTC.

This clonotype was observed at least ten times. The gene calls are TRBV6-5 and TRBJ1-5; TRBD1 agrees at 9 bases. This CDR3 is built from 14 residues. V lost 6 bases, J lost 7 bases, and 7 bases stayed unmatched. The germline V gene has CDR1 MNHEY and CDR2 SVGAGI. The CDR3 is CASRTGGWGQPQHF. For the CDR3, the DNA is TGTGCCAGCAGAACAGGGGGCTGGGGACAGCCCCAGCATTTT.

This clonotype showed up many times. The rearrangement joins TRBV12-3 or TRBV12-4 to TRBJ2-5; TRBD1 might be the D (5 bases). The length of the CDR3 is 13 residues. V was trimmed by 3 bases and J by 5 bases, leaving 10 bases between them. The CDR3 loop is CASSFPGSETQYF. The CDR3 region has the DNA TGTGCCAGCAGTTTCCCAGGGTCCGAGACCCAGTACTTC.

Here the CDR3 DNA reads TGCGCCAGCCGACGTCTCAGGGGAGAGGGAGGCTACACCTTC. This gives the protein CASRRLRGEGGYTF. V is TRBV4-1 and J is TRBJ1-2; maybe TRBD1 (6 bases). There are 14 residues in the CDR3. Looked up from germline, CDR1 is MGHRA and CDR2 is YSYEKL. The V and J ends lost 8 bases and 8 bases respectively, with 21 bases between them.

This clonotype showed up many times. The CDR3 is CASRPDRSSYNSPLHF. In nucleotides, the CDR3 is TGTGCCAGCAGGCCGGACAGGAGCTCCTATAATTCACCCCTCCACTTT. The genes are TRBV28 and TRBJ1-6; TRBD1 aligns across 7 bases. The ends lost 6 bases at V and 0 bases at J; junction bases unmatched: 5. Germline CDR1 and CDR2: MDHEN and SYDVKM. This CDR3 has 16 amino acids.

The chain joins TRBV28 to TRBJ2-7; D uncertain. Between the trimmed V and J ends, which lost 3 bases and 5 bases, there was a span of 8 bases. The CDR3 has 12 residues. Germline values: CDR1 MDHEN, CDR2 SYDVKM. The CDR3 nucleotides are TGTGCCAGCAGTTTTAACCCCCACGAGCAGTACTTC. Protein: CASSFNPHEQYF. Supplemented by reference TRBV28 and TRBJ2-7, the full variable domain reads DVKVTQSSRYLVKRTGEKVFLECVQDMDHENMFWYRQDPGLGLRLIYFSYDVKMKEKGDIPEGYSVSREKKERFSLILESASTNQTSMYLCASSFNPHEQYFGPGTRLTVT.

This clonotype has at least ten counts. This chain connects TRBV15 to TRBJ2-2; 10 bases match TRBD2. This CDR3 region has 18 residues. J gave up 3 bases and V 3 bases, and 10 bases lay outside the gene matches. Germline assignment: CDR1 LNHNV and CDR2 YYDKDF (reference sequence). CDR3 nucleotides: TGTGCCACCAGCAGTGGGTTCTTTCTAGCGGGGGACACCGGGGAGCTGTTTTTT. This encodes CATSSGFFLAGDTGELFF.

The table lists this clonotype with many counts. The chain uses TRBV19 and TRBJ1-2, with D tentatively TRBD1 (5 bases). V shed 3 bases and J shed 8 bases, with 13 bases lying between them. CDR1 LNHDA and CDR2 SQIVND come from the germline V gene (reference sequence). The CDR3 totals 13 residues. CDR3 coding DNA: TGTGCCAGTAGTATCCGGGGGGAACGAGGCTACACCTTC. Protein product: CASSIRGERGYTF.

This clonotype was detected ten times or more. The rearrangement links TRBV6-2 or TRBV6-3 to TRBJ1-1; TRBD1 matches at 8 bases. Germline trimming cut 2 bases from V and 3 bases from J; bases unmatched to any gene: 8. Germline loops: CDR1 MNHEY, CDR2 SVGEGT. The CDR3 covers 16 residues. CDR3 DNA sequence: TGTGCCAGCAGTTACCCGGTGGGACAGGCGGACACTGAAGCTTTCTTT. Its protein is CASSYPVGQADTEAFF.

This chain joins TRBV7-9 and TRBJ1-1; TRBD1 is a possible D gene (6 bases). V lost 2 bases and J 5 bases, leaving 9 bases between the germline ends. CDR3 length equals 13 residues. CDR1 SEHNR and CDR2 FQNEAQ come from the germline V gene (reference sequence). Written as DNA, the CDR3 is TGTGCCAGCAGCTTAAAGGGGGAGACTGAAGCTTTCTTT. Encoded protein: CASSLKGETEAFF.

In this sample, this clonotype turned up many times. The V and J genes are TRBV24-1 and TRBJ1-5, with D hard to call. CDR1 and CDR2 from the germline V gene are KGHDR and SFDVKD. The V and J ends lost 7 bases and 4 bases respectively, with 10 bases between them. The CDR3 is 13 residues long. The CDR3 DNA is TGTGCCACCAGCCCGGGCCAGAATCAGCCCCAGCATTTT. Translating it yields CATSPGQNQPQHF.

This clonotype turned up a few times. The chain has TRBV18 and TRBJ1-1; D gene uncertain. The CDR3 totals 14 residues. Trimming shortened V by 5 bases and J by 2 bases, and 12 bases separated the two germline ends. CDR1 is KGHSH and CDR2 is LQKENI in the germline V gene. The CDR3, as DNA: TGTGCCAGCTCAGGCGGAATTGCAAACACTGAAGCTTTCTTT. Its translation: CASSGGIANTEAFF.

The J gene is TRBJ2-7, the V gene TRBV7-8; 7 nucleotides line up with TRBD1. The V and J ends lost 5 bases and 2 bases, in that order; junction bases with no gene match: 6. The CDR3 sequence is 14 residues long. Germline values: CDR1 SGHVS, CDR2 FQNEAQ. CDR3 residues: CASSARDSPYEQYF. CDR3 DNA: TGTGCCAGCAGCGCCCGGGACAGTCCCTACGAGCAGTACTTC.

The chain recombines TRBV6-2 or TRBV6-3 with TRBJ1-1, with D tentatively TRBD1 (6 bases). Germline values: CDR1 MNHEY, CDR2 SVGEGT. The CDR3 has 14 residues. The V gene lost 1 base and the J gene lost 4 bases, with 10 bases spanning the gap. The CDR3 loop reads CASSYWGQGTEAFF. The DNA for the CDR3 is TGTGCCAGCAGTTACTGGGGGCAGGGCACTGAAGCTTTCTTT.

This clonotype has a count of ten or more. The V gene is TRBV25-1, the J gene TRBJ2-7; D perhaps matches TRBD1 (5 bases). This CDR3 is 15 amino acids long. Germline loops: CDR1 MGHDK, CDR2 SYGVNS. V was shortened by 0 bases and J by 2 bases, with 11 bases between the two germline ends. The CDR3 DNA follows: TGTGCCAGCAGTGAATATAACCAGGGCGCCTACGAGCAGTACTTC. It translates to CASSEYNQGAYEQYF.

This clonotype came up many times. V and J are TRBV5-1 and TRBJ1-3; D is uncertain. The CDR3 sequence is 15 residues long. V was clipped by 0 bases and J by 3 bases, with 10 bases between them. The V gene's germline CDR1 is SGHRS and CDR2 YFSETQ. Here the CDR3 DNA reads TGCGCCAGCAGCTTGGATACGCAGGTTGGAAACACCATATATTTT. Translated: CASSLDTQVGNTIYF.

Points on this clonotype: The junction does not match germline at one end; this may be a read error. The chain employs TRBV29-1 and TRBJ1-1; D is undetermined. This CDR3 has 11 residues. Germline-derived CDR1 and CDR2 are SQVTM and ANQGSEA. The CDR3, as DNA: TGCAGCGCCCTTACGAACACTGATGCTTTCTTT. Translating it yields CSALTNTDAFF.

This clonotype was counted only a few times. The chain recombines TRBV11-2 with TRBJ2-5; 10 bases match TRBD1. Germline CDR1 is SGHAT and CDR2 is FQNNGV. This CDR3 comprises 15 residues. V lost 5 bases and J lost 5; bases outside the gene matches: 8. CDR3 bases: TGTGCCAGCAGCCAACGACAGGGGGCTACGGAGACCCAGTACTTC. It encodes CASSQRQGATETQYF.

In this sample, this clonotype turned up once. This chain connects TRBV12-3 or TRBV12-4 to TRBJ1-2; 7 bases are a match to TRBD1. J lost 3 bases, V lost 10 bases, and 8 bases had no gene match. CDR3 length: 13 residues. The CDR3 reads CATYPGTDYGYTF. For the CDR3, the DNA is TGTGCCACGTACCCCGGGACAGACTATGGCTACACCTTC.

This chain uses TRBV7-8 with TRBJ2-7; 10 nucleotides agree with TRBD1. The J segment lost 7 bases and the V segment lost 4 bases, leaving 7 bases of the junction unmatched. The CDR3 is made up of 14 amino acids. The V gene's germline CDR1 is SGHVS and CDR2 FQNEAQ. CDR3 in DNA: TGTGCCAGCAGCTCCGGGACAGGGGTCGGTGAGCAGTACTTC. Amino acids: CASSSGTGVGEQYF. The whole variable domain, remainder taken from reference TRBV7-8 and TRBJ2-7, is GAGVSQSPRYKVAKRGQDVALRCDPISGHVSLFWYQQALGQGPEFLTYFQNEAQLDKSGLPSDRFFAERPEGSVSTLKIQRTQQEDSAVYLCASSSGTGVGEQYFGPGTRLTVT.

This clonotype appeared many times. The chain joins TRBV9 to TRBJ2-7; 9 bases are shared with TRBD2. CDR1 is SGDLS and CDR2 is YYNGEE in the germline V gene. V trimming: 2 bases; J trimming: 2 bases; junction bases outside the gene matches: 8. This CDR3 comprises 16 residues. CDR3 amino acids: CASSVHSGGPTYEQYF. DNA of the CDR3: TGTGCCAGCAGCGTCCATAGCGGGGGACCAACCTACGAGCAGTACTTC.

J is TRBJ2-5 and V is TRBV20-1; D tentatively fits TRBD1 or TRBD2 (5 bases each). Germline V gene lookup returns CDR1 DFQATT and CDR2 SNEGSKA (reference sequence). V was pared by 0 bases and J by 5 bases, with 13 bases between. There are 14 residues in the CDR3. CDR3 nucleotide sequence: TGCAGTGCTAGAGAGAGGGCAGGGACGGAGACCCAGTACTTC. This codes for CSARERAGTETQYF.

The chain uses TRBV18 and TRBJ2-7; 7 positions match TRBD1. CDR1 is KGHSH, CDR2 LQKENI, per germline. Trimming at V came to 2 bases and at J to 6 bases, leaving 4 bases not matched to a gene. This CDR3 has 13 residues. CDR3 DNA sequence: TGTGCCAGCTCACCAGACAGGGTTCTCGAGCAGTACTTC. Encoded protein: CASSPDRVLEQYF.

J is TRBJ1-1 and V is TRBV30; TRBD1 aligns across 9 bases. Germline V gives CDR1 GTSNPN, CDR2 SVGIG (reference sequence). The CDR3 is 13 amino acids. V gave up 4 bases and J gave up 4 bases; unmatched junction bases: 4. The CDR3 loop is CAWTGGQGTEAFF. CDR3 in DNA: TGTGCCTGGACAGGGGGACAGGGCACTGAAGCTTTCTTT.

The J gene is TRBJ1-1, the V gene TRBV6-1, with unresolved D. Germline V gene lookup returns CDR1 MNHNS and CDR2 SASEGT. CDR3 size: 13 residues. The V end was cut by 7 bases, the J end by 3 bases, with 12 bases between. The CDR3 bases are TGTGCCAGCACCCCCGGAGGGCACACTGAAGCTTTCTTT. As protein: CASTPGGHTEAFF.

This clonotype occurred many times. V usage is TRBV6-1 and J usage is TRBJ1-3; D not certain. Germline CDR1 reads MNHNS; CDR2 reads SASEGT. There are 12 residues in the CDR3. V was trimmed by 11 bases and J by 4 bases, leaving 12 bases between them. CDR3 coding DNA: TGTGCCGGGAGAGGGCCCGGAAACACCATATATTTT. This encodes CAGRGPGNTIYF.